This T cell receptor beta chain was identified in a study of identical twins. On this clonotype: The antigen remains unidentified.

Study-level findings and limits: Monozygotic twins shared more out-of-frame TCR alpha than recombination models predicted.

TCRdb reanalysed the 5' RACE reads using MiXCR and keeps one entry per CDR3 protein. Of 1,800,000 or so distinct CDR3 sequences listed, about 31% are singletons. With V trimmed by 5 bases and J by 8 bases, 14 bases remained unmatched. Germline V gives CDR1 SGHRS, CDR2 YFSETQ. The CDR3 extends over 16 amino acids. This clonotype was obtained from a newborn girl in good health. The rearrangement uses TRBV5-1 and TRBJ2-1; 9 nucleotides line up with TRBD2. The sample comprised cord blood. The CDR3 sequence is CASSWEALAGHDEQFF. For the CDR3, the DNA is TGCGCCAGCAGTTGGGAAGCGCTAGCGGGGCACGATGAGCAGTTCTTC.